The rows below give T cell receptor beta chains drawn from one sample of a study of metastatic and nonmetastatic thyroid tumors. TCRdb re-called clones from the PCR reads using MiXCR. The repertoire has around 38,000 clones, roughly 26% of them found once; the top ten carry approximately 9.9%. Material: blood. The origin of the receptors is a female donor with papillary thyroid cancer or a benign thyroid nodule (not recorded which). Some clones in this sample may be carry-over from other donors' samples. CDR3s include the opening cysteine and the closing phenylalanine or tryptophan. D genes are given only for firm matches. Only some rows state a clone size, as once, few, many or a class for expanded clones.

CAIRPQEGVGYTF	TGTGCCATCAGACCACAGGAAGGTGTTGGCTACACCTTC	few	TRBV10-3	.	TRBJ1-2
CASSLLGGGELFF	TGTGCCAGCAGTTTACTGGGGGGCGGGGAGCTGTTTTTT	.	TRBV28	.	TRBJ2-2
CASSLSGDYEQYF	TGTGCCAGTAGTTTGAGCGGGGACTACGAGCAGTACTTC	.	TRBV19	TRBD2	TRBJ2-7
CASSSGGRGGEKYF	TGTGCCAGCAGTTCAGGGGGCCGGGGAGGAGAGAAGTACTTC	few	TRBV27	TRBD1	TRBJ2-7
CASRSDREITGELFF	TGTGCCAGCAGGTCGGACAGGGAAATCACCGGGGAGCTGTTTTTT	many	TRBV12-3/TRBV12-4	TRBD1	TRBJ2-2
CASSWLGRAPISEQFF	TGTGCCAGCAGCTGGCTCGGTCGGGCTCCAATCAGTGAGCAGTTCTTC	many	TRBV7-2	.	TRBJ2-1
CASGTRRTGLVVAQHF	TGTGCCAGCGGAACCCGAAGGACAGGCCTGGTTGTTGCCCAGCATTTT	few	TRBV28	TRBD1	TRBJ1-5
CAIISAVGEYNYGYTF	TGTGCCATCATTTCCGCTGTCGGGGAATATAACTATGGCTACACCTTC	few	TRBV28	.	TRBJ1-2
CASTVRTSGPYEQYF	TGTGCCAGCACTGTTAGGACTAGCGGACCCTACGAGCAGTACTTC	medium-sized	TRBV28	TRBD2	TRBJ2-7
CASSPNQGTPNYGYTF	TGTGCCAGCAGTCCGAACCAAGGGACTCCTAACTATGGCTACACCTTC	many	TRBV28	.	TRBJ1-2
CASSPGQFSTDTQYF	TGTGCCAGCAGCCCGGGACAGTTTAGCACAGATACGCAGTATTTT	medium-sized	TRBV6-2/TRBV6-3	TRBD1	TRBJ2-3
CASSRTGAQPQHF	TGTGCCAGTAGTAGGACAGGGGCTCAGCCCCAGCATTTT	many	TRBV19	TRBD1	TRBJ1-5
CASSYRTGWRNSPLHF	TGTGCCAGCAGTTATCGGACAGGGTGGCGGAATTCACCCCTCCACTTT	.	TRBV2	TRBD1	TRBJ1-6
CASSFKRLSTDTQYF	TGCGCCAGCAGCTTTAAGCGGTTAAGCACAGATACGCAGTATTTT	many	TRBV5-1	.	TRBJ2-3
CAISPPAAANVLTF	TGTGCCATCAGTCCTCCGGCCGCGGCCAACGTCCTGACTTTC	.	TRBV25-1	.	TRBJ2-6
CASSSGLADNEQYF	TGCGCCAGCAGCTCGGGACTAGCGGACAACGAGCAGTACTTC	many	TRBV5-1	TRBD2	TRBJ2-7
CASSLIAGGGTDTQYF	TGCGCCAGCAGCCTAATAGCGGGAGGGGGCACAGATACGCAGTATTTT	many	TRBV4-1	TRBD2	TRBJ2-3
CATTPWTGAIGEQYF	TGTGCCACGACACCTTGGACAGGGGCTATCGGCGAGCAGTATTTT	.	TRBV6-2/TRBV6-3	TRBD1	TRBJ2-3
CASSLGGQGNSPLHF	TGTGCCAGCAGCTTAGGCGGGCAGGGAAATTCACCCCTCCACTTT	.	TRBV7-9	.	TRBJ1-6
CASSLALTQGVIQYF	TGTGCCAGCAGCTTAGCGCTTACCCAGGGGGTCATTCAGTACTTC	many	TRBV7-2	TRBD1	TRBJ2-4
CAGIQERGGTHEHYF	TGTGCCGGCATCCAAGAGCGGGGGGGGACCCACGAGCATTACTTC	.	TRBV4-2	TRBD2	TRBJ2-7
CASSQDFPQGGFGQPQHF	TGCGCCAGCAGCCAAGATTTCCCACAGGGGGGGTTTGGGCAGCCCCAGCATTTT	.	TRBV4-1	TRBD1	TRBJ1-5
CASSLSLAGGSNVLTF	TGTGCCAGCAGCTTATCGTTGGCCGGTGGGTCCAACGTCCTGACTTTC	once	TRBV7-2	.	TRBJ2-6
CASSQRQHGSSYNEQFF	TGCGCCAGCAGCCAGCGCCAACATGGGAGCTCCTACAATGAGCAGTTCTTC	many	TRBV4-3	.	TRBJ2-1
CASTPTSGSTSEQYF	TGCGCCAGCACCCCAACTAGCGGGAGTACGTCCGAGCAGTACTTC	.	TRBV10-2	TRBD2	TRBJ2-7
CASRPIEDRERQYF	TGTGCCAGCAGACCAATCGAGGACAGGGAAAGGCAGTACTTC	.	TRBV6-1	TRBD1	TRBJ2-7
CASSSPPGEEQYF	TGTGCCAGCAGTTCCCCCCCCGGAGAGGAGCAGTACTTC	medium-sized	TRBV28	.	TRBJ2-7
CAWAPLKGVTEAFF	TGTGCCTGGGCACCCCTAAAGGGGGTGACTGAAGCTTTCTTT	many	TRBV30	.	TRBJ1-1
CASSLGGNTIYF	TGTGCCAGCAGTTTAGGTGGAAACACCATATATTTT	many	TRBV12-3/TRBV12-4	.	TRBJ1-3
CASGGFEGDTQYF	TGTGCCAGCGGCGGATTCGAGGGAGATACGCAGTATTTT	many	TRBV6-1	.	TRBJ2-3
CASSLEAGSYNEQYF	TGTGCCAGCAGCTTAGAAGCGGGGAGCTACAACGAGCAGTACTTC	once	TRBV28	TRBD2	TRBJ2-7
CAWSGQGPQETQYF	TGTGCCTGGAGTGGACAGGGGCCCCAAGAGACCCAGTACTTC	.	TRBV30	TRBD1	TRBJ2-5
CAWSLGQIYEQYF	TGTGCCTGGAGTTTAGGACAGATCTACGAGCAGTACTTC	.	TRBV30	.	TRBJ2-7
CASSEGSLSNQPQHF	TGTGCCAGCAGTGAGGGGTCCCTTAGCAATCAGCCCCAGCATTTT	few	TRBV6-1	.	TRBJ1-5
CASSAGELFF	TGTGCCAGCAGTGCCGGGGAGCTGTTTTTT	medium-sized	TRBV25-1	.	TRBJ2-2
CASSLTSGAYNEQFF	TGTGCCAGCAGCCTGACTAGCGGGGCTTACAATGAGCAGTTCTTC	.	TRBV11-2	TRBD2	TRBJ2-1
CASRKMGQMNEKLFF	TGTGCCAGCAGAAAAATGGGACAGATGAATGAAAAACTGTTTTTT	many	TRBV28	TRBD1	TRBJ1-4
CASSLGSTTGELFF	TGTGCCAGCAGTTTAGGGAGCACCACCGGGGAGCTGTTTTTT	few	TRBV28	.	TRBJ2-2
CATATGTAVELFF	TGTGCCACCGCGACAGGGACTGCGGTGGAGCTGTTTTTT	many	TRBV15	.	TRBJ2-2
CASSEGQGPSPLHF	TGTGCCAGCAGTGAGGGACAGGGACCGTCACCCCTCCACTTT	.	TRBV6-1	TRBD1	TRBJ1-6
CSARRGRTSGRRQGTQYF	TGCAGTGCTAGGAGAGGGAGGACTAGCGGGAGGAGACAAGGGACCCAGTACTTC	many	TRBV20-1	TRBD2	TRBJ2-5
CASSLEQGTSTDTQYF	TGCGCCAGCAGCTTGGAACAGGGGACCAGCACAGATACGCAGTATTTT	.	TRBV5-1	TRBD1	TRBJ2-3
CASSYKRTGVEQYF	TGTGCCAGCAGTTACAAAAGGACAGGGGTGGAGCAGTACTTC	few	TRBV6-5	TRBD1	TRBJ2-7
CASSKATLSYNEQFF	TGTGCCAGCTCTAAGGCTACTTTGTCCTACAATGAGCAGTTCTTC	medium-sized	TRBV6-2/TRBV6-3	.	TRBJ2-1
CSASQILGDTQYF	TGCAGTGCTAGTCAGATACTAGGAGATACGCAGTATTTT	.	TRBV20-1	.	TRBJ2-3
CASSGGQANEKLFF	TGCGCCAGCAGCGGGGGACAGGCCAATGAAAAACTGTTTTTT	many	TRBV5-1	TRBD1	TRBJ1-4
CASSLKMGYYQQYF	TGTGCCAGCAGTCTAAAGATGGGTTACTACCAGCAGTACTTC	few	TRBV6-1	.	TRBJ2-7
CSAHTELDGYTF	TGCAGTGCTCATACCGAGCTAGATGGCTACACCTTC	many	TRBV20-1	.	TRBJ1-2
CASSQQSINEKLFF	TGTGCCAGCAGCCAACAGAGTATTAATGAAAAACTGTTTTTT	many	TRBV11-2	.	TRBJ1-4
CASSPPGQGFTDTQYF	TGTGCCAGCAGTCCTCCGGGACAGGGGTTCACAGATACGCAGTATTTT	many	TRBV12-3/TRBV12-4	TRBD1	TRBJ2-3
CASSLSGPAYNEQFF	TGTGCCAGCAGTTTATCGGGACCCGCCTACAATGAGCAGTTCTTC	many	TRBV28	.	TRBJ2-1
CASRTSGTYEQYF	TGTGCCAGCAGGACTAGCGGGACTTACGAGCAGTACTTC	medium-sized	TRBV28	TRBD2	TRBJ2-7
CASSYSPGQERRANTGELFF	TGTGCCAGCAGTTACTCCCCGGGACAAGAGCGGCGAGCGAACACCGGGGAGCTGTTTTTT	many	TRBV6-5	.	TRBJ2-2
CASSHDRGHSPLHF	TGTGCCAGCTCACATGACAGGGGACATTCACCCCTCCACTTT	many	TRBV18	TRBD1	TRBJ1-6
CATSEAGVYNEQFF	TGTGCCACCAGTGAGGCGGGAGTTTACAATGAGCAGTTCTTC	.	TRBV24-1	TRBD2	TRBJ2-1